Listed below are T cell receptor beta chains from one sample, sequenced in a study of beta chain features in type 1 diabetes. Data came from immunoSEQ multiplex PCR; TCRdb stores just in-frame clones and leaves some out. Here the sample spans about 330,000 clones, around 10% being singletons. Sequenced input: naive CD4+ T cells from blood. These receptors were collected from a woman in her twenties or thirties in good health. CDR3s include the opening cysteine and the closing phenylalanine or tryptophan. The D gene is left open where the match is weak. Not all rows give a size; the values are once, few, many and, for expanded clones, a class.

-	TRBV27	TRBJ1-4	once	CASSSTPSSRITTNEKLFF	TGTGCCAGCAGTTCCACCCCGAGTTCTAGGATTACAACTAATGAAAAACTGTTTTTT
TRBD2	TRBV5-1	TRBJ2-1	-	CASSLLAGSNNEQFF	TGCGCCAGCAGCTTACTAGCGGGAAGCAACAATGAGCAGTTCTTC
-	TRBV5-4	TRBJ2-1	few	CASSSNNEQFF	TGTGCCAGCAGCTCTAACAATGAGCAGTTCTTC
-	TRBV25-1	TRBJ2-1	few	CASSDESGTTRGEQFF	TGTGCCAGCAGTGATGAATCCGGGACGACTCGGGGGGAGCAGTTCTTC
-	TRBV5-6	TRBJ2-5	-	CASSWTGTRGRQETQYF	TGTGCCAGCAGCTGGACCGGGACAAGGGGCCGTCAAGAGACCCAGTACTTC
-	TRBV4-1	TRBJ2-6	few	CASSQMVTGANVLTF	TGCGCCAGCAGCCAGATGGTAACAGGGGCCAACGTCCTGACTTTC
TRBD1	TRBV15	TRBJ2-7	few	CATSRDRAAYEQYF	TGTGCCACCAGTAGGGACAGAGCAGCCTACGAGCAGTACTTC
TRBD1	TRBV6-6	TRBJ1-3	-	CASTHLDRAGNTIYF	TGTGCCAGTACCCACCTCGACAGGGCGGGAAACACCATATATTTT
TRBD2	TRBV30	TRBJ2-7	few	CAWSTSGYEQYF	TGTGCCTGGTCGACTAGCGGGTACGAGCAGTACTTC
TRBD1	TRBV7-2	TRBJ2-7	-	CASSLALRLGQANYEQYF	TGTGCCAGCAGCTTAGCCTTGAGGTTGGGACAGGCAAACTACGAGCAGTACTTC
-	TRBV5-1	TRBJ2-5	few	CASSLVVVAGIETQYF	TGCGCCAGCAGCTTGGTCGTGGTGGCAGGGATCGAGACCCAGTACTTC
TRBD1	TRBV18	TRBJ1-2	-	CASSPGTGWNGYTF	TGTGCCAGCTCACCAGGGACAGGGTGGAATGGCTACACCTTC
-	TRBV7-2	TRBJ2-1	-	CASSFSGTTYNEQFF	TGTGCCAGCAGCTTTAGCGGAACGACCTACAATGAGCAGTTCTTC
-	TRBV7-9	TRBJ2-7	few	CASSSAYEQYF	TGTGCCAGCAGCTCTGCCTACGAGCAGTACTTC
TRBD1	TRBV7-3	TRBJ2-1	few	CASSLSQGAYNEQFF	TGTGCCAGCAGCTTATCACAGGGGGCTTACAATGAGCAGTTCTTC
-	TRBV6-1	TRBJ1-5	few	CASSELSQPQHF	TGTGCCAGCAGTGAATTGAGTCAGCCCCAGCATTTT
TRBD1	TRBV7-9	TRBJ1-4	-	CASGGQGSNEKLFF	TGTGCCAGCGGCGGACAGGGCTCTAATGAAAAACTGTTTTTT
-	TRBV7-2	TRBJ2-3	-	CASSFGSGDAQYF	TGTGCCAGCAGCTTTGGTAGCGGTGATGCGCAGTATTTT
-	TRBV5-1	TRBJ2-3	-	CASSKDRVPDTQYF	TGCGCCAGCAGCAAGGACAGAGTCCCAGATACGCAGTATTTT
-	TRBV7-9	TRBJ1-2	-	CASSLVFGAGDDGYTF	TGTGCCAGCAGCTTAGTCTTCGGGGCAGGGGACGATGGCTACACCTTC
-	TRBV9	TRBJ2-7	-	CASSVGVNYEQYF	TGTGCCAGCAGCGTAGGTGTTAACTACGAGCAGTACTTC
TRBD1	TRBV27	TRBJ1-1	few	CASSPLNRGRNTEAFF	TGTGCCAGCAGTCCTCTAAACAGGGGGCGAAACACTGAAGCTTTCTTT
TRBD2	TRBV6-1	TRBJ2-1	few	CASSDSGRARLQFF	TGTGCCAGCAGTGATAGCGGGAGGGCAAGATTGCAGTTCTTC
-	TRBV6-6	TRBJ2-5	-	CASSAPGTQYF	TGTGCCAGCAGTGCCCCGGGGACCCAGTACTTC
-	TRBV4-2	TRBJ1-1	-	CASSPRQALGEAFF	TGTGCCAGCAGCCCTAGACAGGCCCTGGGTGAAGCTTTCTTT
-	TRBV29-1	TRBJ2-5	many	CSVHRTQETQYF	TGCAGCGTTCACAGGACCCAAGAGACCCAGTACTTC
-	TRBV7-2	TRBJ2-1	few	CASSQGQHSYNEQFF	TGTGCCAGCAGCCAGGGGCAGCACTCCTACAATGAGCAGTTCTTC
TRBD2	TRBV7-2	TRBJ2-1	few	CASSPWERGGNEQFF	TGTGCCAGCAGCCCTTGGGAGCGGGGGGGCAATGAGCAGTTCTTC
TRBD2	TRBV15	TRBJ2-1	-	CATRREGGYNEQFF	TGTGCCACCAGGCGGGAGGGTGGGTACAATGAGCAGTTCTTC
-	TRBV7-2	TRBJ2-7	-	CASSRSGGAINYEQYF	TGTGCCAGCAGTCGATCGGGGGGCGCGATTAACTACGAGCAGTACTTC
TRBD2	TRBV9	TRBJ2-1	-	CASSKSGGNEQFF	TGTGCCAGCAGCAAATCCGGGGGGAATGAGCAGTTCTTC
-	TRBV18	TRBJ2-5	-	CASSPRTGKQETQYF	TGTGCCAGCTCACCCCGAACAGGGAAACAAGAGACCCAGTACTTC
-	TRBV7-2	TRBJ2-5	few	CASSLAPEETQYF	TGTGCCAGCAGCTTAGCGCCGGAAGAGACCCAGTACTTC